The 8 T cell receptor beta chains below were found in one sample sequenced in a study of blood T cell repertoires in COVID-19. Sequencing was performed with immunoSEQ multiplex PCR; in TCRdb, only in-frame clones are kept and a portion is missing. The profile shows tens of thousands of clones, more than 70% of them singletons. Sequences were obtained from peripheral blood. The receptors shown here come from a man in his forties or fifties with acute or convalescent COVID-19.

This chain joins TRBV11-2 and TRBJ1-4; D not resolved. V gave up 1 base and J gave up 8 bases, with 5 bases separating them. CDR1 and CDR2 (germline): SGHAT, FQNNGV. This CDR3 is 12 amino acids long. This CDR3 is CASSLVAEKLFF. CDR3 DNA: TGTGCCAGCAGCTTAGTCGCGGAAAAACTGTTTTTT. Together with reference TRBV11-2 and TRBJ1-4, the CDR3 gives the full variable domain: EAGVAQSPRYKIIEKRQSVAFWCNPISGHATLYWYQQILGQGPKLLIQFQNNGVVDDSQLPKDRFSAERLKGVDSTLKIQPAKLEDSAVYLCASSLVAEKLFFGSGTQLSVL.

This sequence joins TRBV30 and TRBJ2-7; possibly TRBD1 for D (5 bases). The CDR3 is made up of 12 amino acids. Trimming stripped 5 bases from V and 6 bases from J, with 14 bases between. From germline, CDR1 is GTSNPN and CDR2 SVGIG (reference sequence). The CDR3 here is CAWGNQGFEQYF. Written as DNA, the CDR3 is TGTGCCTGGGGAAATCAGGGTTTCGAGCAGTACTTC.

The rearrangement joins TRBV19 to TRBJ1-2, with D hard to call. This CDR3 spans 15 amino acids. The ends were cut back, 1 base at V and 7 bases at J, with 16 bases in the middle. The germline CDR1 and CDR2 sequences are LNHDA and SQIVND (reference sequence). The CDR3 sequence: CASSIGASVSGGYTF. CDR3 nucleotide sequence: TGTGCCAGTAGTATAGGGGCCTCCGTTTCTGGTGGCTACACCTTC.

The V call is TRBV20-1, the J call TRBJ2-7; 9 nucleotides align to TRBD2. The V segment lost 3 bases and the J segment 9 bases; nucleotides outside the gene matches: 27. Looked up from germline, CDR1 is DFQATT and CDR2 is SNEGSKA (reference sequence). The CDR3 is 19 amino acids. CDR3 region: CSASRSGLATGDFLVGQYF. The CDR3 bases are TGCAGTGCTAGTCGGTCTGGACTAGCGACGGGAGACTTTTTAGTTGGGCAGTACTTC.

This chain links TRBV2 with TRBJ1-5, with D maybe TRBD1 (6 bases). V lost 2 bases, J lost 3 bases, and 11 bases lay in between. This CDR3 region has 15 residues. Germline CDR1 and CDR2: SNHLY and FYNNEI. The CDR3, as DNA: TGTGCCAGCAGTGAAACAGGGTTCGTCAATCAGCCCCAGCATTTT. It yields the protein CASSETGFVNQPQHF.

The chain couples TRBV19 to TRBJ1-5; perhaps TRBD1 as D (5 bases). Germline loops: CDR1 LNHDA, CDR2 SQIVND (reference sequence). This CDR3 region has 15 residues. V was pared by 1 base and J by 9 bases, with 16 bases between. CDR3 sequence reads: CASSIGSPRGWPQHF. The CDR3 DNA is TGTGCCAGTAGTATAGGGTCCCCAAGGGGATGGCCCCAGCATTTT.

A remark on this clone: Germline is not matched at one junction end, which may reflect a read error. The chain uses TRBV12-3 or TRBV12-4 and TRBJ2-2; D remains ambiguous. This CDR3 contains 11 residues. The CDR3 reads CATSSMGELFF. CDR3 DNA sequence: TGTGCCACCAGTTCAATGGGGGAGCTGTTTTTT.

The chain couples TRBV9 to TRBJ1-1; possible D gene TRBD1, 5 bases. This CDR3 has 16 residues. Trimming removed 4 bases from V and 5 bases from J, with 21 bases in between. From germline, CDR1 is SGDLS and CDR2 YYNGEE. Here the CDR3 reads CASSPRSGDFWTEAFF. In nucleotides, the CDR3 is TGTGCCAGCAGCCCTCGTAGCGGGGACTTCTGGACTGAAGCTTTCTTT. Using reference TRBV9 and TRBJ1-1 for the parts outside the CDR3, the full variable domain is DSGVTQTPKHLITATGQRVTLRCSPRSGDLSVYWYQQSLDQGLQFLIQYYNGEERAKGNILERFSAQQFPDLHSELNLSSLELGDSALYFCASSPRSGDFWTEAFFGQGTRLTVV.